This entry lists 5 T cell receptor beta chains sequenced from one sample in a study of OX40 agonist ivuxolimab in advanced cancers. Measured with immunoSEQ multiplex PCR; TCRdb has only the in-frame clones, and not every one. In the table there are under 100,000 clones, 92% of which are singletons. The sequences come from CD4+ or CD8+ T cells sorted from blood, collected in a trial of the OX40 agonist ivuxolimab. The receptors were sampled from an adult with an advanced solid tumor such as melanoma, head and neck, liver or kidney cancer.

This rearrangement joins TRBV5-1 to TRBJ2-1, with D hard to call. V lost 4 bases and J lost 12, with 14 bases in between. CDR1 and CDR2 from the germline V gene are SGHRS and YFSETQ. CDR3 size: 12 residues. The DNA of the CDR3 is TGCGCCAGCAGCCCCGCCGGGTTAGGGCAGTTCTTC. Translation: CASSPAGLGQFF. The entire variable domain, with the rest obtained from reference TRBV5-1 and TRBJ2-1, is as follows: KAGVTQTPRYLIKTRGQQVTLSCSPISGHRSVSWYQQTPGQGLQFLFEYFSETQRNKGNFPGRFSGRQFSNSRSEMNVSTLELGDSALYLCASSPAGLGQFFGPGTRLTVL.

This sequence joins TRBV7-2 and TRBJ2-1; TRBD2 aligns across 11 bases. Looked up from germline, CDR1 is SGHTA and CDR2 is FQGNSA. The CDR3 covers 15 residues. With 4 bases clipped from V and 6 bases from J, the junction kept 5 bases outside the gene matches. The CDR3 DNA is TGTGCCAGCAGCTCCGATAGCGGGAGGGCCAATGAGCAGTTCTTC. Translated: CASSSDSGRANEQFF. Supplemented by reference TRBV7-2 and TRBJ2-1, the full variable domain reads GAGVSQSPSNKVTEKGKDVELRCDPISGHTALYWYRQSLGQGLEFLIYFQGNSAPDKSGLPSDRFSAERTGGSVSTLTIQRTQQEDSAVYLCASSSDSGRANEQFFGPGTRLTVL.

The chain recombines TRBV4-1 with TRBJ2-3; TRBD2 agrees at 9 bases. Per the germline V gene, CDR1 is MGHRA and CDR2 is YSYEKL. The junction had 12 bases not matched to a gene; V was cut back by 4 bases and J by 1 base. The CDR3 runs to 18 residues. The CDR3 sequence: CASSPGFLREGGTDTQYF. CDR3 bases: TGCGCCAGCAGCCCAGGGTTTTTGCGGGAGGGAGGCACAGATACGCAGTATTTT.

The chain uses TRBV5-6 and TRBJ2-5; tentatively, D is TRBD2 (7 bases). Germline CDR1 is SGHDT and CDR2 is YYEEEE. The V end was cut by 0 bases, the J end by 5 bases, with 14 bases between. The CDR3 is 15 residues long. CDR3 nucleotide sequence: TGTGCCAGCAGCTTGGAAGGCAGGGGAGGGGAGACCCAGTACTTC. Protein product: CASSLEGRGGETQYF.

The chain uses TRBV6-1 and TRBJ1-5, with 7 bases fitting TRBD1. Germline V gene sequence: CDR1 MNHNS, CDR2 SASEGT. The CDR3 is 13 amino acids. Unmatched junction bases numbered 6, after V lost 8 bases and J lost 5 bases. The CDR3 here is CASEGQVDQPQHF. The CDR3 DNA reads TGTGCCAGCGAAGGACAGGTGGATCAGCCCCAGCATTTT.